A single sample gave rise to the 4 T cell receptor beta chains below, sequenced in a study of blood T cell repertoires in COVID-19. The protocol was immunoSEQ multiplex PCR, while the TCRdb copy is restricted to in-frame clones and leaves out a portion. The sample lists about 190,000 clones, around 79% occurring once. Sequencing was carried out using peripheral blood. The receptor source for this set is a man aged 60 to 69 with active or convalescent COVID-19.

This chain connects TRBV18 to TRBJ2-2; 11 bases match TRBD2. Germline V gives CDR1 KGHSH, CDR2 LQKENI. Germline trimming cut 2 bases from V and 5 bases from J; bases unmatched to any gene: 4. This CDR3 comprises 16 residues. The CDR3 nucleotides are TGTGCCAGCTCACCAATTCTAGCGGGAGGAACCGGGGAGCTGTTTTTT. It yields the protein CASSPILAGGTGELFF.

The chain has TRBV20-1 and TRBJ1-2; no definite D call. CDR1 is DFQATT and CDR2 is SNEGSKA in the germline V gene (reference sequence). Trimming took off 5 bases at V and 5 bases at J, with 9 bases between the two ends. The CDR3 has 11 residues. The CDR3 bases are TGCAGTGCTGTGTCGGTATATGGCTACACCTTC. The encoded protein is CSAVSVYGYTF.

V is TRBV27 and J is TRBJ2-2; D is unresolved. This CDR3 has 14 amino acids. V shed 2 bases and J shed 4 bases, with 8 bases lying between them. Germline lookup yields CDR1 MNHEY and CDR2 SMNVEV (reference sequence). The CDR3 DNA sequence: TGTGCCAGCAGTTTACTGACAATCACCGGGGAGCTGTTTTTT. Protein sequence: CASSLLTITGELFF.

Comments on this clone: The sample holds other DNA sequences that translate to the same CDR3. This sequence joins TRBV5-1 and TRBJ1-2; 9 nucleotides line up with TRBD1. Germline CDR1 reads SGHRS; CDR2 reads YFSETQ. J was trimmed by 4 bases and V by 0 bases; bases with no gene match: 1. The CDR3 sequence is 14 residues long. CDR3 residues: CASSLGQGGYGYTF. The CDR3 nucleotides read TGCGCCAGCAGCTTGGGACAGGGGGGCTATGGCTACACCTTC.